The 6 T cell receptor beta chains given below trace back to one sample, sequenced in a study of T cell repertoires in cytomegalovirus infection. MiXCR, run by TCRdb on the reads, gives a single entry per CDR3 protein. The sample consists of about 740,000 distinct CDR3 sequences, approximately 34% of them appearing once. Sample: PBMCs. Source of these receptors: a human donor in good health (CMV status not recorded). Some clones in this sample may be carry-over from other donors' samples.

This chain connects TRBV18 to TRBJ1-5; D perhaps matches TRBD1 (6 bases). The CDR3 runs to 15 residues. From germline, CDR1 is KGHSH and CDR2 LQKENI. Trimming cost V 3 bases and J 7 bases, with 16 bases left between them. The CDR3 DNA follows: TGTGCCAGCTCACCGGGATCAGGGGTACAACAGCCCCAGCATTTT. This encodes CASSPGSGVQQPQHF.

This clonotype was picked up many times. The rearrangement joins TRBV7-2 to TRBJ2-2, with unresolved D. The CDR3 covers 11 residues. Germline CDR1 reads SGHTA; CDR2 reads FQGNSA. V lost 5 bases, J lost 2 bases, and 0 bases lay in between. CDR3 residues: CASSNTGELFF. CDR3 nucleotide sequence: TGTGCCAGCAGCAACACCGGGGAGCTGTTTTTT.

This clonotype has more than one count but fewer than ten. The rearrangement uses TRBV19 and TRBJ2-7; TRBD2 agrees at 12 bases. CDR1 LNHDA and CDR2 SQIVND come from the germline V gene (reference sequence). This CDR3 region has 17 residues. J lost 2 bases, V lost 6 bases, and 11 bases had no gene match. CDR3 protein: CASRRLAGESGAYEQYF. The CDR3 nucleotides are TGTGCCAGTAGACGACTAGCGGGAGAATCCGGGGCCTACGAGCAGTACTTC. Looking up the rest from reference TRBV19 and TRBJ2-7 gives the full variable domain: DGGITQSPKYLFRKEGQNVTLSCEQNLNHDAMYWYRQDPGQGLRLIYYSQIVNDFQKGDIAEGYSVSREKKESFPLTVTSAQKNPTAFYLCASRRLAGESGAYEQYFGPGTRLTVT.

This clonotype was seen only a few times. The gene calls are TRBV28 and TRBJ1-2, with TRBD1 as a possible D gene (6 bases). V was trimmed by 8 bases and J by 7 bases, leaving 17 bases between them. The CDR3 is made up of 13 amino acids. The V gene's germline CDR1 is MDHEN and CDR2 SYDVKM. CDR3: CASRGAQRSGYTF. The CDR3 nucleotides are TGTGCCAGCCGGGGGGCCCAGCGGAGTGGCTACACCTTC.

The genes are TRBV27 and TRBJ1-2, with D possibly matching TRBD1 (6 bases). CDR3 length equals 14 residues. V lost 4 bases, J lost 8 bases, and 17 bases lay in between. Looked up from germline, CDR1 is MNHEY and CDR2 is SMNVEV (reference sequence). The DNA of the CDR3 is TGTGCCAGCAGTTCAACCGGGGGGCTAGGCGGCTACACCTTC. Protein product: CASSSTGGLGGYTF.

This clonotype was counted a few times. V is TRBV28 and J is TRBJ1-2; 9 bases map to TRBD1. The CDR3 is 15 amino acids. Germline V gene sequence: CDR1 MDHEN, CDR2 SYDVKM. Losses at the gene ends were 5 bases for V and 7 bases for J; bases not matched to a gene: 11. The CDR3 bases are TGTGCCAGCAGTCCTGCCGGGACAGGGCTCTTTGGCTACACCTTC. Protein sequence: CASSPAGTGLFGYTF.